This paragraph covers one TCR beta chain sequence. Trimming removed 4 bases from V and 7 bases from J; junction bases left unmatched: 7. This CDR3 spans 14 amino acids. Germline CDR1 reads MNHNS; CDR2 reads SASEGT. Negatively enriched CD4+ T cells were divided by CD45RA into naive and memory. The record originates from a study of shared clonotypes between healthy human individuals. The protocol was immunoSEQ multiplex PCR, while the TCRdb copy is restricted to in-frame clones and leaves out a portion. Here the sample spans 2,500,000 or so clones, roughly 93% being singletons. This sequence originates from a man aged 18 to 29 in good health. Some clones in this sample may be carry-over from other donors' samples. V usage is TRBV6-1 and J usage is TRBJ2-1; 7 nucleotides agree with TRBD2. The sequencing sample was made of naive CD4+ T cells from PBMCs. Described subset: CD45RA+ positively selected. CDR3 in amino acids: CASSGGRGRNEQFF. The CDR3 DNA sequence: TGTGCCAGCAGTGGGGGGAGGGGAAGGAATGAGCAGTTCTTC.